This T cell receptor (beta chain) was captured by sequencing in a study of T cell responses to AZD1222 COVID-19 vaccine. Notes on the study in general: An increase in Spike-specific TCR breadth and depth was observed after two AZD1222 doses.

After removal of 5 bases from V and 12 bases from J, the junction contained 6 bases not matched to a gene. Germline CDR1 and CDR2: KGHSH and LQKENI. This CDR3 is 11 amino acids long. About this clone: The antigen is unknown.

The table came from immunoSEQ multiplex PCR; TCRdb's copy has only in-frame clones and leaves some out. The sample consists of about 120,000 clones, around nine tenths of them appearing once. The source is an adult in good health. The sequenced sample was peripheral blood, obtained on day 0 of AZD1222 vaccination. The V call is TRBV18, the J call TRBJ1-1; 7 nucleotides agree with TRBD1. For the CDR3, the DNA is TGTGCCAGCTCATCTCGACAGGGTTCTTTCTTT. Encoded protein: CASSSRQGSFF.